This is a list of T cell receptor beta chains from one sample in a study of T-cell reconstitution after alpha-beta-depleted transplantation in children. MiXCR was run by TCRdb on the PCR reads, yielding one entry per CDR3 protein. Among 800,000 to 1,000,000 distinct CDR3 sequences, about 29% were seen once, and the ten largest hold over 25%. The material was PBMCs, mostly from graft donor cells, obtained 360 days after TCRalphabeta/CD19-depleted stem cell transplant. These receptor sequences come from a boy under three years old who had a stem cell transplant for SCID, so the T cells may come from the graft donor. The CDR3 runs from the conserved cysteine through the conserved F or W. The D gene is left open where the match is weak. Clone size is given for some rows only: seen once, a few or many times, or a class if the clone is expanded.

TRBV5-1,many,12,-,TRBJ2-5,CASSVDQGTQYF,TGCGCCAGCAGCGTAGACCAGGGGACCCAGTACTTC
TRBV6-1,few,14,-,TRBJ2-7,CASSRTSTGFEQYF,TGTGCCAGCAGCCGAACTTCCACTGGATTCGAGCAGTACTTC
TRBV6-4,-,14,-,TRBJ2-6,CASRILSGANVLTF,TGTGCCAGCCGGATTCTCTCTGGGGCCAACGTCCTGACTTTC
TRBV12-3/TRBV12-4,-,14,TRBD1,TRBJ2-4,CASRMTGMKNIQYF,TGTGCCAGCAGGATGACAGGGATGAAAAACATTCAGTACTTC
TRBV12-3/TRBV12-4,few,14,-,TRBJ2-1,CASSFWTDYNEQFF,TGTGCCAGCAGTTTTTGGACAGACTACAATGAGCAGTTCTTC
TRBV20-1,-,15,TRBD2,TRBJ2-5,CSAPTSGGFRETQYF,TGCAGTGCTCCCACTAGCGGGGGGTTTCGGGAGACCCAGTACTTC
TRBV12-3/TRBV12-4,-,15,TRBD2,TRBJ2-1,CASSLRSGGGHSQFF,TGTGCCAGCAGTTTACGTAGCGGGGGGGGCCATTCGCAGTTCTTC
TRBV6-1,few,17,-,TRBJ1-1,CASSRTGSGLLNTEAFF,TGTGCCAGCAGCCGAACCGGGAGCGGCCTTCTGAACACTGAAGCTTTCTTT
TRBV7-9,-,15,-,TRBJ2-5,CASSFGWNSQETQYF,TGTGCCAGCAGCTTTGGTTGGAACAGCCAAGAGACCCAGTACTTC
TRBV20-1,-,12,TRBD1,TRBJ1-2,CSAQDRGLSYTF,TGCAGTGCCCAGGACAGGGGGCTCAGCTACACCTTC
TRBV19,-,16,TRBD1,TRBJ1-1,CASSREDRAPNTEAFF,TGTGCCAGTAGTAGGGAAGACAGGGCCCCGAACACTGAAGCTTTCTTT
TRBV18,many,14,TRBD1,TRBJ2-7,CASSPGTGIYEQYF,TGTGCCAGCTCACCAGGGACAGGTATCTACGAGCAGTACTTC
TRBV4-2,-,16,-,TRBJ1-4,CASSRAAESTNEKLFF,TGTGCCAGCAGTCGGGCAGCCGAATCAACTAATGAAAAACTGTTTTTT
TRBV20-1,few,15,TRBD2,TRBJ2-3,CSARGDYSSTDTQYF,TGCAGTGCTAGAGGGGACTACTCTAGCACAGATACGCAGTATTTT
TRBV28,-,14,-,TRBJ2-1,CASSVPKGGYEQFF,TGTGCCAGCAGTGTACCGAAAGGTGGCTATGAGCAGTTCTTC
TRBV19,-,14,-,TRBJ2-2,CASRTGIFTGELFF,TGTGCCAGTAGGACCGGGATCTTCACCGGGGAGCTGTTTTTT
TRBV20-1,few,17,-,TRBJ1-5,CSAQVGAGIYSNQPQHF,TGCAGTGCGCAAGTAGGAGCAGGAATCTATAGCAATCAGCCCCAGCATTTT